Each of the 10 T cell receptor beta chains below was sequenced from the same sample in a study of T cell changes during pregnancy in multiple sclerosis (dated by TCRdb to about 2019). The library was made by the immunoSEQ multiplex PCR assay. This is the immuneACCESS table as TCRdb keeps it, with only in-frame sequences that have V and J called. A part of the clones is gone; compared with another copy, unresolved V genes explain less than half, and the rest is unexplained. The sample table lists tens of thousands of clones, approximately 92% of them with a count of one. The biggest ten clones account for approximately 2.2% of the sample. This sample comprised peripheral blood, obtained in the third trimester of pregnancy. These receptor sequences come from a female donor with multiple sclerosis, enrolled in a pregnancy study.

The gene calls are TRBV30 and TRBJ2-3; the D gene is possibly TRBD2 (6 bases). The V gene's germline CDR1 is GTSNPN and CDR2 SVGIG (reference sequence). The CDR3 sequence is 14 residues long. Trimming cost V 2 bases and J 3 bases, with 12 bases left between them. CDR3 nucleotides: TGTGCCTGGAGTATTAGGAGGGGAACAGATACGCAGTATTTT. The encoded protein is CAWSIRRGTDTQYF.

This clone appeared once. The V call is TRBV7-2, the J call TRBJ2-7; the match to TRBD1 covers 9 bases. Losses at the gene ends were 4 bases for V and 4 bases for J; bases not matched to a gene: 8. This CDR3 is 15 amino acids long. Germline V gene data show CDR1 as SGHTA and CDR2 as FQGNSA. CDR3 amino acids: CASSSGQGRGYEQYF. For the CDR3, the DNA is TGTGCCAGCAGCTCTGGACAGGGGAGGGGGTACGAGCAGTACTTC.

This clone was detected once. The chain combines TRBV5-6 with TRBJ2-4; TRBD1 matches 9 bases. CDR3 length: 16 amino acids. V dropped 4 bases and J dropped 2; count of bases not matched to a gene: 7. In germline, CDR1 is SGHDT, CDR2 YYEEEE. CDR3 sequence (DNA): TGTGCCAGCAGCCCGCACAGGGGGCTCACCAAAAACATTCAGTACTTC. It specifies CASSPHRGLTKNIQYF.

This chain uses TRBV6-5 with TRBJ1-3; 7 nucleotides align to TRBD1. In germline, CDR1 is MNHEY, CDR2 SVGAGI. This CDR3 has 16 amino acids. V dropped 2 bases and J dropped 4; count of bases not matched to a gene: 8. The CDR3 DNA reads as TGTGCCAGCAGTTACCGTCAGGGGGACAAAGGAAACACCATATATTTT. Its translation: CASSYRQGDKGNTIYF.

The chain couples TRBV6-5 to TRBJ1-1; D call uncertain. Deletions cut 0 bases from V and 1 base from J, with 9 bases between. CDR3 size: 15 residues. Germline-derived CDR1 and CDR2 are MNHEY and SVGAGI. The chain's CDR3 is CASSYSGPSNTEAFF. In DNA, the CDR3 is TGTGCCAGCAGTTACTCTGGGCCTTCGAACACTGAAGCTTTCTTT.

In nucleotides, the CDR3 is TGTGCCAGCAGCTTATCATCAGGGGCGAACACTGAAGCTTTCTTT. Translating gives CASSLSSGANTEAFF. The chain uses TRBV5-6 and TRBJ1-1; D possibly corresponds to TRBD1 (6 bases). This CDR3 has 15 amino acids. V dropped 2 bases and J dropped 1 base, with 12 bases sitting between them. Germline assignment: CDR1 SGHDT and CDR2 YYEEEE.

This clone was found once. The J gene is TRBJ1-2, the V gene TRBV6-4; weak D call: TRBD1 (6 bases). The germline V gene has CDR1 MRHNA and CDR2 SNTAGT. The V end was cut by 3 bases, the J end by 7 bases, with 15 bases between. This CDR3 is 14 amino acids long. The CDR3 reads CASSDRGSVRGYTF. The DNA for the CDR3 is TGTGCCAGCAGTGATAGGGGGTCAGTACGTGGCTACACCTTC.

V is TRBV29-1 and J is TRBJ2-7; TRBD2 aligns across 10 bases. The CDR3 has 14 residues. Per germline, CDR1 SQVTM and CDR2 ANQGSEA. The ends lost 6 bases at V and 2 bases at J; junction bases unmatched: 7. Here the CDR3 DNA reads TGCAGCGTAGCCGGGACTAGCGATACCTACGAGCAGTACTTC. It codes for CSVAGTSDTYEQYF.

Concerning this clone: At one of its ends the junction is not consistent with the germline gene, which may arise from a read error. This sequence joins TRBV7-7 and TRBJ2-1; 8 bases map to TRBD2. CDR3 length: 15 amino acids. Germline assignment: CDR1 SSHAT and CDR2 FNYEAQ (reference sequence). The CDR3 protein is CASSLAAGVGYEQFF. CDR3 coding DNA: TGTGCTAGCAGCTTAGCAGCGGGAGTCGGCTATGAGCAGTTCTTC.

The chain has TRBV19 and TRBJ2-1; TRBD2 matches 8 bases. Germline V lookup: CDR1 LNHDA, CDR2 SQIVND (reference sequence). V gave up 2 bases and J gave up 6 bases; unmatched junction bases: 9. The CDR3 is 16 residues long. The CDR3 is CASSIRDGSGGNEQFF. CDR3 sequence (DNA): TGTGCCAGTAGTATAAGGGATGGGAGCGGGGGCAATGAGCAGTTCTTC.